The 13 T cell receptor beta chains below all came from one sample that was sequenced in a study of CD8 T cells in ankylosing spondylitis. TCRdb analysed the 5' RACE reads with MiXCR anew, one entry per CDR3 protein. Here the sample spans 30,000 to 40,000 distinct CDR3 sequences, approximately 10% being singletons. Sequenced: blood, either unsorted or a sorted T cell fraction (not recorded which). All receptors derive from a male donor with ankylosing spondylitis or in good health (not recorded which).

This clonotype was seen at least ten times. The rearrangement links TRBV13 to TRBJ1-6; D gene ambiguous. The CDR3 is made up of 13 amino acids. V was pared by 4 bases and J by 7 bases, with 8 bases between. Germline-derived CDR1 and CDR2 are PRHDT and FYEKMQ (reference sequence). This CDR3 reads CASSYDRNSPLHF. CDR3 nucleotide sequence: TGTGCCAGCAGCTATGATCGCAATTCACCCCTCCACTTT.

This clonotype was counted many times. V and J are TRBV21-1 and TRBJ2-7; the table calls TRBD1, which could not be checked here. TRBV21-1 is labeled a pseudogene. The CDR3 contains 14 residues. The CDR3 DNA is TGTGCCAGCAGCAGGGGGATGAGGCTCTACGAGCAGTACTTC. This sequence encodes CASSRGMRLYEQYF.

This clonotype was observed a few times. V is TRBV29-1 and J is TRBJ2-5; 9 bases agree with TRBD2. V shed 0 bases and J 1 base; nucleotides not matched to a gene: 9. The CDR3 is 17 residues long. CDR1 SQVTM and CDR2 ANQGSEA come from the germline V gene. The CDR3 DNA reads TGCAGCGTTGAAGATCAGGAGGGACTAGCCCCCCAAGAGACCCAGTACTTC. Its translation: CSVEDQEGLAPQETQYF.

This clonotype was seen repeatedly, ten times or more. This chain joins TRBV6-5 and TRBJ2-1, with D perhaps matching TRBD2 (5 bases). Germline assignment: CDR1 MNHEY and CDR2 SVGAGI. Trimming stripped 2 bases from V and 11 bases from J, with 19 bases between. The CDR3 is 15 amino acids. The CDR3: CASSYGRALGRQQFF. The CDR3 DNA sequence: TGTGCCAGCAGTTACGGGCGGGCCCTCGGCCGACAGCAGTTCTTC.

This clonotype was detected ten times or more. The chain links TRBV7-3 to TRBJ2-2; D is possibly TRBD2 (7 bases). V lost 4 bases and J lost 6, with 18 bases in between. The CDR3 is 16 residues long. In germline, CDR1 is SGHTA, CDR2 FQGTGA. For the CDR3, the DNA is TGTGCCAGCAGCTCCCCGAGGGGGGGGCGCCCCGGGGAGCTGTTTTTT. Its translation: CASSSPRGGRPGELFF.

This clonotype occurred many times. This chain uses TRBV5-5 with TRBJ2-7, with 9 nucleotides matching TRBD1. Germline V gene sequence: CDR1 SGHKS, CDR2 YYEKEE (reference sequence). The CDR3 is 14 residues long. Trimming at V came to 4 bases and at J to 3 bases, leaving 5 bases not matched to a gene. The CDR3 sequence is CASSRGQGIYEQYF. CDR3 nucleotides: TGTGCCAGCAGCCGGGGACAGGGCATCTACGAGCAGTACTTC.

This clonotype was recorded many times. The rearrangement joins TRBV5-1 to TRBJ1-4; 7 bases map to TRBD1. Germline assignment: CDR1 SGHRS and CDR2 YFSETQ. The CDR3 has 14 amino acids. V gave up 4 bases and J gave up 8 bases; unmatched junction bases: 8. The CDR3 region is CASSEGQSKEKLFF. For the CDR3, the DNA is TGCGCCAGCAGCGAGGGACAGAGTAAGGAAAAACTGTTTTTT.

This clonotype came up a few times. This chain uses TRBV6-4 with TRBJ2-3; unclear D gene. V lost 0 bases and J 0 bases, leaving 7 bases between the germline ends. The CDR3 has 15 amino acids. Germline lookup yields CDR1 MRHNA and CDR2 SNTAGT. For the CDR3, the DNA is TGTGCCAGCAGTGACTCGATGGGCAGCACAGATACGCAGTATTTT. It specifies CASSDSMGSTDTQYF.

This clonotype was counted at least ten times. The chain is built from TRBV19 and TRBJ1-4; TRBD1 agrees at 9 bases. The V gene end was trimmed by 5 bases and the J gene end by 8 bases; junction bases not matched to a gene: 9. The CDR3 is made up of 15 amino acids. Germline CDR1 and CDR2: LNHDA and SQIVND (reference sequence). The CDR3 loop reads CASSPPGQGFEKLFF. The CDR3 DNA follows: TGTGCCAGTAGTCCTCCGGGACAGGGCTTCGAAAAACTGTTTTTT.

This clonotype has at least ten counts. J is TRBJ2-7 and V is TRBV20-1; maybe TRBD1 (8 bases). Trimming removed 5 bases at V and 0 bases at J, with 14 bases between. Germline CDR1 and CDR2: DFQATT and SNEGSKA (reference sequence). The CDR3 extends over 14 amino acids. The CDR3 coding sequence is TGCAGTGCTTGCAGCGGGACAGGCTCCTACGAGCAGTACTTC. This codes for CSACSGTGSYEQYF.

This clonotype has a count of ten or more. The V call is TRBV20-1, the J call TRBJ2-7; TRBD2 matches 11 bases. With V trimmed by 4 bases and J by 3 bases, 5 bases remained unmatched. This CDR3 contains 14 residues. Germline V gives CDR1 DFQATT, CDR2 SNEGSKA (reference sequence). The CDR3, as DNA: TGCAGTGCTACCGCCGGGACTAGCGGCTACGAGCAGTACTTC. It translates to CSATAGTSGYEQYF.

As for this clonotype: An end of the junction does not agree with germline; a read error may underlie this. The chain employs TRBV7-2 and TRBJ2-3, with TRBD1 matching 9 bases. The CDR3 spans 15 residues. Germline CDR1 SGHTA, CDR2 FQGNSA. CDR3 protein: CACSLAPGQGDTQNF. CDR3 sequence (DNA): TGTGCCTGCAGCTTAGCCCCGGGACAGGGAGATACGCAGAATTTT.

This clonotype occurred many times. The V call is TRBV29-1, the J call TRBJ1-1, with D maybe TRBD1 (5 bases). V gave up 5 bases and J gave up 0 bases, with 10 bases separating them. The CDR3 is made up of 13 amino acids. Per germline, CDR1 SQVTM and CDR2 ANQGSEA. The CDR3 DNA reads as TGCAGCGTTTGGGGGGAAATGAACACTGAAGCTTTCTTT. It yields the protein CSVWGEMNTEAFF.